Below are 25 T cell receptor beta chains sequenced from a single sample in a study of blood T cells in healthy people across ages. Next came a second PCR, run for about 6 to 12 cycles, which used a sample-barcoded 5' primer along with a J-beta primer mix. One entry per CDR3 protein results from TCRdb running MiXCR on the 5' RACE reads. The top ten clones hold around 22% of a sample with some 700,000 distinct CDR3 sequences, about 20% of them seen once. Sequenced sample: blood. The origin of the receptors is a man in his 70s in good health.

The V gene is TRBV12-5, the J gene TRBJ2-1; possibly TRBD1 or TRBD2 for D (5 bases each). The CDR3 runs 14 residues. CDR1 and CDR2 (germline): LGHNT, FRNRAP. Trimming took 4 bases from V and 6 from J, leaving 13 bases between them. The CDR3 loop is CASGYSLGGNEQFF. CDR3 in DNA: TGTGCTAGTGGTTATAGCCTTGGGGGCAATGAGCAGTTCTTC.

CDR3 sequence reads: CSARGYNEQFF. DNA for the CDR3: TGCAGTGCTAGAGGTTACAATGAGCAGTTCTTC. The V gene is TRBV20-1, the J gene TRBJ2-1; D ambiguous. Trimming removed 1 base from V and 4 bases from J, with 2 bases in between. The CDR3 extends over 11 amino acids. Germline V lookup: CDR1 DFQATT, CDR2 SNEGSKA (reference sequence).

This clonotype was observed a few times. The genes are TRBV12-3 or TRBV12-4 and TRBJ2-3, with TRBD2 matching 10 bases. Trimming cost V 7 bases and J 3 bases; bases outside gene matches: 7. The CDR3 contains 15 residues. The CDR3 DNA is TGTGCCAGCAAACCTAGCGGGGGAACAACAGATACGCAGTATTTT. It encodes CASKPSGGTTDTQYF.

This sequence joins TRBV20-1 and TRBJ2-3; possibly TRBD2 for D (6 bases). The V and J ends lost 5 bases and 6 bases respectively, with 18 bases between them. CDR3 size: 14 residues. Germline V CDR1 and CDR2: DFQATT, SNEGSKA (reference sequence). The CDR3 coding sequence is TGCAGTGCTCCCCGCCGGACGGGAGTGGATACGCAGTATTTT. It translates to CSAPRRTGVDTQYF.

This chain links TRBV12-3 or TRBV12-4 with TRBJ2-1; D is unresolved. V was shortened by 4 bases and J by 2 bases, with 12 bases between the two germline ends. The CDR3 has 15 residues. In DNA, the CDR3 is TGTGCCAGCAGTTCCCCCCCCGGTACCTACAATGAGCAGTTCTTC. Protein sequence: CASSSPPGTYNEQFF.

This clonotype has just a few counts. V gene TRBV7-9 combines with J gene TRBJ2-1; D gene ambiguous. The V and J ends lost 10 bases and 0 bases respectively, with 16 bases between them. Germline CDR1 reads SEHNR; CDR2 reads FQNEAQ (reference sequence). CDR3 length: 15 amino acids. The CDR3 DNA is TGTGCCATCCGCGACGGCCCCAGCTCCTACAATGAGCAGTTCTTC. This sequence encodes CAIRDGPSSYNEQFF.

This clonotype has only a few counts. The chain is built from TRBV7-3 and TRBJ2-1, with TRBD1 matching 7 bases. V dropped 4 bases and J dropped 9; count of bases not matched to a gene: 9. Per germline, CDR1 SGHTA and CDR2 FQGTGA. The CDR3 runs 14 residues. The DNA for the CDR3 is TGTGCCAGCAGCTATCAACAGGGGATTGCTGAGCAGTTCTTC. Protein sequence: CASSYQQGIAEQFF.

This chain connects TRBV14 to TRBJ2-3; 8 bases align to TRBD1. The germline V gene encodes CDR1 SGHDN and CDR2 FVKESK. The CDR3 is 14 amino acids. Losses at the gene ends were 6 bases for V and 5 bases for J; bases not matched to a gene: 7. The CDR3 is CASSTAGGIDTQYF. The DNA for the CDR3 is TGTGCCAGCAGTACGGCAGGGGGCATAGATACGCAGTATTTT.

The CDR3 nucleotides read TGTGCCAGCAGCCAAAGTTCATATGGCTACACCTTC. It yields the protein CASSQSSYGYTF. This chain uses TRBV3-1 with TRBJ1-2, with D hard to call. V lost 2 bases to trimming and J lost 5 bases, with 6 bases between them. Germline CDR1 reads LGHDT; CDR2 reads YNNKEL (reference sequence). The CDR3 contains 12 residues.

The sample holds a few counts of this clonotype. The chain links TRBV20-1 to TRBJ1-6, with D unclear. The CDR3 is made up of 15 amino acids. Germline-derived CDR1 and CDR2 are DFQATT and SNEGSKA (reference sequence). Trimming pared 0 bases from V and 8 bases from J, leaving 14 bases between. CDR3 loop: CSARDLKGLDSPLHF. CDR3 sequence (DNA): TGCAGTGCTAGAGATCTAAAGGGTTTGGATTCACCCCTCCACTTT.

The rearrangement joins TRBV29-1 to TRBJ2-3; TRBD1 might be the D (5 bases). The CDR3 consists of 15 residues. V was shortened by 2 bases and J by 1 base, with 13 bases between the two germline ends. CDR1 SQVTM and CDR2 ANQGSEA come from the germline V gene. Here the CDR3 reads CSVEIDGHRTDTQYF. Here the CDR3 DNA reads TGCAGCGTTGAAATTGACGGACACCGCACAGATACGCAGTATTTT.

The CDR3 coding sequence is TGTGCCAGCAGCTCGACAACATCTGGAAACACCATATATTTT. This translates into CASSSTTSGNTIYF. V usage is TRBV11-2 and J usage is TRBJ1-3; no clear D gene. The germline gives CDR1 SGHAT, CDR2 FQNNGV. The germline V and J ends were trimmed by 4 bases and 1 base, with 8 bases remaining between them. CDR3 size: 14 residues.

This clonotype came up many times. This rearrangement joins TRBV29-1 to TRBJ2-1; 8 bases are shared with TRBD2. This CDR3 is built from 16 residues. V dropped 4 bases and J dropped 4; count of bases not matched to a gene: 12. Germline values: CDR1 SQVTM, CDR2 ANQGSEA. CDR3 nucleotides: TGCAGCGTTGTACGTCCAGCGGGAGCCCGTTACAATGAGCAGTTCTTC. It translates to CSVVRPAGARYNEQFF.

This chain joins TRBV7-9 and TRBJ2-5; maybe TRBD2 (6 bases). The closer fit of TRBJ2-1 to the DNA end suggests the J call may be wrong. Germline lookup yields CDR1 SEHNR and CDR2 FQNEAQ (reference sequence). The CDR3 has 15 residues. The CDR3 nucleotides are TGTGCCAGCAGCTCCCTTAGCGGCAGTTACAATGAGCAGTTCTTC. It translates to CASSSLSGSYNEQFF.

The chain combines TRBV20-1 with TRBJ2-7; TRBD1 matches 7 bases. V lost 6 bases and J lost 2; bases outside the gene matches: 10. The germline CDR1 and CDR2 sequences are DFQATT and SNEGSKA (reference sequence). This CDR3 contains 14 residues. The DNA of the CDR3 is TGCAGTGCGAATACCGGGACAGATGCCTACGAGCAGTACTTC. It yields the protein CSANTGTDAYEQYF.

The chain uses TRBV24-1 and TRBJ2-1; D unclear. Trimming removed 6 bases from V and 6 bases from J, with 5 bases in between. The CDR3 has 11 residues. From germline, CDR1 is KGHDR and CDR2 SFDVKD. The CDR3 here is CATSSRNEQFF. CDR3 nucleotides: TGTGCCACCAGTTCCCGCAATGAGCAGTTCTTC.

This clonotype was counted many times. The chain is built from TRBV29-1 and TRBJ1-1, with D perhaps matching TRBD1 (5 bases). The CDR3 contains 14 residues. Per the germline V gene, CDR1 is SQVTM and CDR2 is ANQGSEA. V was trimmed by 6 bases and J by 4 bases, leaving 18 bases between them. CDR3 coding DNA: TGCAGCGTCGGCAATGGGGGGGGAGTCACTGAAGCTTTCTTT. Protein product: CSVGNGGGVTEAFF.

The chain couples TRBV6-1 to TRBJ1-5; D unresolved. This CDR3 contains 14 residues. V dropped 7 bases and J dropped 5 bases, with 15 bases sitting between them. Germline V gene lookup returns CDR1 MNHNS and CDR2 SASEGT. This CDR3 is CASTSRREDQPQHF. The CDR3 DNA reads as TGTGCCAGCACCAGCCGGAGGGAAGATCAGCCCCAGCATTTT.

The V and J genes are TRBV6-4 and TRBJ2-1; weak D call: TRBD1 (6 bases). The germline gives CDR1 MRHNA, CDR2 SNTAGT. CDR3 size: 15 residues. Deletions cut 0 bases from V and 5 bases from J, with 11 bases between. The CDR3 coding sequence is TGTGCCAGCAGTGACTCAGAACAGGGCCACAATGAGCAGTTCTTC. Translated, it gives CASSDSEQGHNEQFF.

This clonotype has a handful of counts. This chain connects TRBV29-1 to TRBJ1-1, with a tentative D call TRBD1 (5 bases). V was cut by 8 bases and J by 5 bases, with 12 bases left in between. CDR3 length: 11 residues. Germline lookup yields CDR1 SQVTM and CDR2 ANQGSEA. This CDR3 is CSCGGVTEAFF. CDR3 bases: TGCAGCTGCGGGGGGGTGACTGAAGCTTTCTTT.

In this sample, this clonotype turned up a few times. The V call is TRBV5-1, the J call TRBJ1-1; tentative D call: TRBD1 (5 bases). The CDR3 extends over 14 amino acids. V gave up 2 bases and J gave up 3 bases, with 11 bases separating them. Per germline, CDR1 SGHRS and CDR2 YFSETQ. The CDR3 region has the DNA TGCGCCAGCAGCTTAGGAGGGGATCACACTGAAGCTTTCTTT. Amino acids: CASSLGGDHTEAFF. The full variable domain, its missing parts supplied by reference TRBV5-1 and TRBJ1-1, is KAGVTQTPRYLIKTRGQQVTLSCSPISGHRSVSWYQQTPGQGLQFLFEYFSETQRNKGNFPGRFSGRQFSNSRSEMNVSTLELGDSALYLCASSLGGDHTEAFFGQGTRLTVV.

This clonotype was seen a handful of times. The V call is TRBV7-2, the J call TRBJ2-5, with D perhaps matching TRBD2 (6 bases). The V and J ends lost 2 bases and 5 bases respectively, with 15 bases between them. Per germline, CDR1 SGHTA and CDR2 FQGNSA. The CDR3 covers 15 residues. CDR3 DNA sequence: TGTGCCAGCAGCTTACAGCGCGGGAAGTGGGAGACCCAGTACTTC. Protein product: CASSLQRGKWETQYF.

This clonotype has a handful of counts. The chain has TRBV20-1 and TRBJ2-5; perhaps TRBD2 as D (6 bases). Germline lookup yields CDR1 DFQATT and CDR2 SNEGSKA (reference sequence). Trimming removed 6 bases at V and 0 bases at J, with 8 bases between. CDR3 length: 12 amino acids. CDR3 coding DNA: TGCAGTGCGTGGACTAACCAAGAGACCCAGTACTTC. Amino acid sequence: CSAWTNQETQYF.

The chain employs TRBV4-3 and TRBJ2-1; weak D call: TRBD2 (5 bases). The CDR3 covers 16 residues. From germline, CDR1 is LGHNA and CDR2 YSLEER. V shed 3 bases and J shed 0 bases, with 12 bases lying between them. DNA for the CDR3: TGCGCCAGCAGCCAGGAGGACTGGAGCTCCTACAATGAGCAGTTCTTC. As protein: CASSQEDWSSYNEQFF.

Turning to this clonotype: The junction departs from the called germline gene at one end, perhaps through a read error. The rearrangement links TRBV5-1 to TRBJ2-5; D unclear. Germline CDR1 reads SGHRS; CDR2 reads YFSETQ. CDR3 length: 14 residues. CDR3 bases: TGCGCCAGCAATCTTGGGCTAGACCAAGATACCCAGTACTTC. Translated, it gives CASNLGLDQDTQYF.